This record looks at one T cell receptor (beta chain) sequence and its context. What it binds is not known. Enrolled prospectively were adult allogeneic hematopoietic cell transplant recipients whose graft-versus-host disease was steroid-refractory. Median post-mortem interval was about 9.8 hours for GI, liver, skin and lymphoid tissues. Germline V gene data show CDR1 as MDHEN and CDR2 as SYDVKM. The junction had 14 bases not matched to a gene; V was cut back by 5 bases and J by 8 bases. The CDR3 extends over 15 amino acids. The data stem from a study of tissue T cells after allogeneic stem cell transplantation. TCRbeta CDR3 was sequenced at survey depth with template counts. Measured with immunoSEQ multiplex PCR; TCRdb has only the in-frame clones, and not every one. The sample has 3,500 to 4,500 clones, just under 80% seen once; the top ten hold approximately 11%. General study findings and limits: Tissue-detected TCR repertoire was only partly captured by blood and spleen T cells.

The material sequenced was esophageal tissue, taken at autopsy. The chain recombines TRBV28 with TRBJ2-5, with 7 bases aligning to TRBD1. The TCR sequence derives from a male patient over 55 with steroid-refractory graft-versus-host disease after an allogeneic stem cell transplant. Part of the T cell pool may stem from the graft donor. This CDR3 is CASSPFPDREFTQYF. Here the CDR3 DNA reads TGTGCCAGCAGTCCATTCCCCGACAGGGAATTTACCCAGTACTTC.